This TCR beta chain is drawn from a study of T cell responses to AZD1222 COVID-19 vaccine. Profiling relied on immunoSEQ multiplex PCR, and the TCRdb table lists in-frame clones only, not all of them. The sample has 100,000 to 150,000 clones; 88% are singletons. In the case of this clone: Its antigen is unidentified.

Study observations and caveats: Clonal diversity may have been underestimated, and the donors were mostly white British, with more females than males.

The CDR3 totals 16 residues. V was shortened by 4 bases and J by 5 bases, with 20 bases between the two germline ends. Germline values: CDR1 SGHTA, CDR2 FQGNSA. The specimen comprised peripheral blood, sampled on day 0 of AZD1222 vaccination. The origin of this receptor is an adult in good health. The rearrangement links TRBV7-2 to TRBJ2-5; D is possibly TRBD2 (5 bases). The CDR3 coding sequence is TGTGCCAGCAGCTCCCCCGGGCATCCGAGAGGGGAGACCCAGTACTTC. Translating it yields CASSSPGHPRGETQYF.